A single sample is the source of the 31 T cell receptor beta chains below, sequenced in a study of molecular identifiers for immune sequencing clone quantification. TCRdb analysed the PCR reads with MiXCR anew, one entry per CDR3 protein. This table has more than 550,000 distinct CDR3 sequences, roughly 27% appearing once. Sequencing input: naive CD8+ T cells from blood, with Jurkat cell RNA spiked in. Stated subset: FACS-sorted CD8+CD4-CCR7+CD45RA+ naive T cells. The source of these receptors is a human donor in good health. Some libraries in this study had Jurkat cell RNA spiked in.

The chain links TRBV19 to TRBJ1-1; tentative D call: TRBD1 (5 bases). Germline values: CDR1 LNHDA, CDR2 SQIVND (reference sequence). V shed 1 base and J shed 14 bases, with 20 bases lying between them. The CDR3 is 14 residues long. In DNA form, the CDR3 reads TGTGCCAGTAGTATAGGGGGCCCCAACAGCGAGGTCTTCTTT. Translation: CASSIGGPNSEVFF.

V usage is TRBV5-3 and J usage is TRBJ2-3; D perhaps matches TRBD1 (7 bases). TRBV5-3 is noted as an ORF with a role that remains uncertain. V dropped 8 bases and J dropped 6 bases, with 25 bases sitting between them. This CDR3 is built from 16 residues. CDR3 sequence (DNA): TGTGCCAGCAGGACGACTACGGAGGGGGCAAGGGATACGCAGTATTTT. Translation gives CASRTTTEGARDTQYF.

As concerns this clonotype: One base away lies a much larger clone, so this may be a sequencing read error. The CDR3 does not close with the conserved phenylalanine or tryptophan, likely indicating a read error. V and J are TRBV5-5 and TRBJ2-7; no definite D call. V shed 4 bases and J shed 2 bases, with 10 bases lying between them. CDR1 and CDR2 from the germline V gene are SGHKS and YYEKEE (reference sequence). This CDR3 has 13 amino acids. The CDR3 bases are TGTGCCAGCAGCCTGCGGTGGACCTACGAGCAGTACCTC. Its translation is CASSLRWTYEQYL.

In its sample, this clonotype was seen a few times. A read error is possible here, since a much larger clone lies one base away. V and J are TRBV7-2 and TRBJ2-6, with D perhaps being TRBD1 or TRBD2 (6 bases each). CDR3 length: 16 residues. V gave up 0 bases and J gave up 2 bases, with 8 bases separating them. The germline V gene has CDR1 SGHTA and CDR2 FQGNSA. CDR3 sequence (DNA): TGTGCCAGCAGCTTAGCGGGGGGCGCTGGGGCCAACGTCCTGACTTTC. As protein: CASSLAGGAGANVLTF.

This clonotype has a handful of counts. A read error is likely, as this CDR3 ends without the conserved phenylalanine or tryptophan. The V call is TRBV23-1, the J call TRBJ2-7, with D uncertain. TRBV23-1 is marked as an open reading frame, function uncertain. V dropped 4 bases and J dropped 1 base, with 17 bases sitting between them. The CDR3 consists of 16 residues. The CDR3 is CASSPARSRKSYEQYI. In DNA form, the CDR3 reads TGCGCCAGCAGTCCTGCCAGGTCTAGGAAATCCTACGAGCAGTACATC.

In its sample, this clonotype was seen many times. The rearrangement joins TRBV5-4 to TRBJ1-2, with TRBD1 identical over 7 bases. V was pared by 4 bases and J by 3 bases, with 9 bases of the junction left unmatched. CDR1 and CDR2 (germline): SGHNT, YYREEE (reference sequence). The CDR3 contains 15 residues. CDR3 in DNA: TGTGCCAGCAGCCGACAGGGTCTACCTCACTATGGCTACACCTTC. Encoded protein: CASSRQGLPHYGYTF. The entire variable domain, with the rest obtained from reference TRBV5-4 and TRBJ1-2, is as follows: ETGVTQSPTHLIKTRGQQVTLRCSSQSGHNTVSWYQQALGQGPQFIFQYYREEENGRGNFPPRFSGLQFPNYSSELNVNALELDDSALYLCASSRQGLPHYGYTFGSGTRLTVV.

Of note for this clonotype: Its ends do not fully match the called genes, so a read error is possible. The chain employs TRBV4-3 and TRBJ1-4; D is undetermined. The length of the CDR3 is 15 residues. Germline values: CDR1 LGHNA, CDR2 YSLEER. The CDR3 coding sequence is TGCGCCCGCCGCCACGGCGGCGGGGATTATGAAAAACTGTTCTTT. It translates to CARRHGGGDYEKLFF.

Comments on this clonotype: This may come from a read error, since a much larger clone is one base off. This chain joins TRBV29-1 and TRBJ2-2, with D perhaps assigned TRBD1 or TRBD2 (5 bases each). In germline, CDR1 is SQVTM, CDR2 ANQGSEA. This CDR3 has 16 residues. DNA for the CDR3: TGCAGCGTTGAAGATAGGGGACGGACCAACACCGGGGAGCTGCTTTTT. This gives the protein CSVEDRGRTNTGELLF.

As regards this clonotype: This may stem from a read error, because a much larger clone lies one nucleotide away. This sequence joins TRBV4-2 and TRBJ2-5; 11 bases fit TRBD2. Germline V gene sequence: CDR1 LGHNA, CDR2 YNFKEQ. The CDR3 runs to 18 residues. The DNA for the CDR3 is TGTGCCAGCAGCCATTATTTTCCGGGACTAGCGGACCAAGAGAGCCAGTACTTC. Its translation: CASSHYFPGLADQESQYF.

V gene TRBV10-3 combines with J gene TRBJ2-7, with D maybe TRBD2 (5 bases). Trimming took off 4 bases at V and 5 bases at J, with 12 bases between the two ends. CDR3 length: 13 amino acids. The V gene's germline CDR1 is ENHRY and CDR2 SYGVKD. CDR3 nucleotide sequence: TGTGCCATCAGTGGTTGGGAGTCCGACGAGCAGTACTTC. Translating it yields CAISGWESDEQYF.

This clonotype was found many times. The gene calls are TRBV19 and TRBJ2-2, with TRBD1 as a possible D gene (6 bases). The V gene's germline CDR1 is LNHDA and CDR2 SQIVND (reference sequence). The CDR3 has 14 residues. V was trimmed by 3 bases and J by 5 bases, leaving 10 bases between them. CDR3 sequence: CASSIFGQTGELFF. The CDR3 coding sequence is TGTGCCAGTAGTATCTTTGGACAGACCGGGGAGCTGTTTTTT.

The chain links TRBV27 to TRBJ1-1, with a possible D match to TRBD1 (6 bases). Germline V gene data show CDR1 as MNHEY and CDR2 as SMNVEV (reference sequence). This CDR3 spans 13 amino acids. Trimming took off 7 bases at V and 6 bases at J, with 15 bases between the two ends. The CDR3 here is CASIAGASAEAFF. The CDR3 DNA sequence: TGTGCCAGCATTGCAGGGGCGTCGGCTGAAGCTTTCTTT.

This clonotype was found a few times. The chain recombines TRBV20-1 with TRBJ2-7, with D maybe TRBD2 (5 bases). V was cut by 5 bases and J by 0 bases, with 17 bases left in between. The CDR3 is 15 residues long. The germline V gene encodes CDR1 DFQATT and CDR2 SNEGSKA (reference sequence). CDR3 DNA sequence: TGCAGTGCTCCCGAGTCTAGCCGGAGCTCCTACGAGCAGTACTTC. Protein sequence: CSAPESSRSSYEQYF.

This chain links TRBV9 with TRBJ2-3; 9 bases align to TRBD2. Looked up from germline, CDR1 is SGDLS and CDR2 is YYNGEE. V lost 0 bases to trimming and J lost 8 bases; unmatched junction nucleotides: 10. The CDR3 length is 16 residues. For the CDR3, the DNA is TGTGCCAGCAGCGTAGTTGGTAGCGGGAGTTTAGGTACGCAGTATTTT. Protein: CASSVVGSGSLGTQYF.

This clonotype appeared many times. The rearrangement links TRBV7-2 to TRBJ2-5, with no clear D. CDR1 is SGHTA, CDR2 FQGNSA, per germline. V was clipped by 5 bases and J by 0 bases, with 13 bases between them. The CDR3 runs to 15 residues. The CDR3 nucleotides read TGTGCCAGCAGCGAGCGAACTTCGTACCAAGAGACCCAGTACTTC. This codes for CASSERTSYQETQYF.

The chain recombines TRBV27 with TRBJ2-5; D ambiguous. V was pared by 1 base and J by 3 bases, with 6 bases between. The CDR3 has 13 amino acids. Germline-derived CDR1 and CDR2 are MNHEY and SMNVEV (reference sequence). Here the CDR3 DNA reads TGTGCCAGCAGTTTATGGGGTGAAGAGACCCAGTACTTC. Translating gives CASSLWGEETQYF.

As to this clonotype: The junction shows a germline mismatch at one end, possibly a read error. The V gene is TRBV6-5, the J gene TRBJ2-2; D is perhaps TRBD1 or TRBD2 (5 bases each). The germline CDR1 and CDR2 sequences are MNHEY and SVGAGI. The CDR3 consists of 14 residues. In DNA, the CDR3 is TGTGCCAGCAGTTACCTCCGGGGCACCGGGGAGCTGCTTTTT. Translating it yields CASSYLRGTGELLF.

This clonotype was recorded many times. This chain uses TRBV6-2 or TRBV6-3 with TRBJ1-5; D remains ambiguous. V was pared by 2 bases and J by 1 base, with 9 bases between. The CDR3 loop spans 15 amino acids. Germline V gene sequence: CDR1 MNHEY, CDR2 SVGEGT. The CDR3 sequence is CASSYLQLSNQPQHF. The CDR3 DNA sequence: TGTGCCAGCAGTTACCTCCAGCTAAGCAATCAGCCCCAGCATTTT.

This clonotype was detected ten times or more. The chain is built from TRBV6-5 and TRBJ2-3; D is unclear. From germline, CDR1 is MNHEY and CDR2 SVGAGI. The CDR3 runs to 14 residues. Trimming took off 0 bases at V and 2 bases at J, with 6 bases between the two ends. The CDR3 DNA reads as TGTGCCAGCAGTTACTCCAGACCCACAGATACGCAGTATTTT. It codes for CASSYSRPTDTQYF.

This clonotype was counted a single time. The conserved phenylalanine or tryptophan is not found at the CDR3 terminus, so this likely reflects a read error. J is TRBJ1-5 and V is TRBV30; the D gene is possibly TRBD1 (6 bases). The CDR3 sequence is 15 residues long. In germline, CDR1 is GTSNPN, CDR2 SVGIG (reference sequence). V was shortened by 0 bases and J by 8 bases, with 17 bases between the two germline ends. CDR3 in DNA: TGTGCCTGGAGTGTAGGGGTGGGGGGCATAGAGCCCCAGCATCTT. Translated: CAWSVGVGGIEPQHL.

The rearrangement uses TRBV7-2 and TRBJ1-2; D not certain. Trimming pared 4 bases from V and 6 bases from J, leaving 15 bases between. Germline lookup yields CDR1 SGHTA and CDR2 FQGNSA. This CDR3 region has 14 residues. The DNA of the CDR3 is TGTGCCAGCAGCTCATCCGTACGAGTTGATGGCTACACCTTC. This gives the protein CASSSSVRVDGYTF.

This clonotype was found many times. V and J are TRBV7-9 and TRBJ2-3; 7 nucleotides agree with TRBD1. Germline CDR1 is SEHNR and CDR2 is FQNEAQ (reference sequence). The CDR3 extends over 15 amino acids. The V gene end was trimmed by 5 bases and the J gene end by 2 bases; junction bases not matched to a gene: 7. The CDR3 coding sequence is TGTGCCAGCAGCAAGAGGGACAGCTTCACAGATACGCAGTATTTT. It codes for CASSKRDSFTDTQYF.

The chain combines TRBV7-9 with TRBJ2-7; no clear D. Deletions cut 5 bases from V and 8 bases from J, with 13 bases between. The CDR3 runs to 12 residues. Germline assignment: CDR1 SEHNR and CDR2 FQNEAQ (reference sequence). The chain's CDR3 is CASSPPGHKQYF. The CDR3 DNA sequence: TGTGCCAGCAGCCCGCCCGGCCACAAGCAGTACTTC. Based on the CDR3 plus reference TRBV7-9 and TRBJ2-7, the full variable domain is DTGVSQNPRHKITKRGQNVTFRCDPISEHNRLYWYRQTLGQGPEFLTYFQNEAQLEKSRLLSDRFSAERPKGSFSTLEIQRTEQGDSAMYLCASSPPGHKQYFGPGTRLTVT.

This clonotype was counted many times. This chain joins TRBV7-2 and TRBJ1-5; D is undetermined. The ends were cut back, 9 bases at V and 0 bases at J, with 12 bases in the middle. CDR1 is SGHTA and CDR2 is FQGNSA in the germline V gene. CDR3 length: 14 amino acids. The CDR3 loop reads CAREDFNSNQPQHF. In nucleotides, the CDR3 is TGTGCCAGAGAGGACTTCAATAGCAATCAGCCCCAGCATTTT.

Ten or more counts support this clonotype. The rearrangement uses TRBV30 and TRBJ2-3; tentative D call: TRBD2 (5 bases). Germline lookup yields CDR1 GTSNPN and CDR2 SVGIG (reference sequence). V was trimmed by 0 bases and J by 3 bases, leaving 13 bases between them. The CDR3 covers 15 residues. The CDR3 sequence is CAWSVREGATDTQYF. The CDR3 DNA reads TGTGCCTGGAGTGTACGTGAGGGAGCAACAGATACGCAGTATTTT.

The chain is built from TRBV27 and TRBJ1-5; unclear D gene. The CDR3 spans 14 residues. Germline values: CDR1 MNHEY, CDR2 SMNVEV (reference sequence). The germline V and J ends were trimmed by 3 bases and 1 base, with 7 bases remaining between them. Here the CDR3 DNA reads TGTGCCAGCAGTTTGCATGGCAGCAATCAGCCCCAGCATTTT. This sequence encodes CASSLHGSNQPQHF.

As for this clonotype: This clone may be a read error of a much larger clone one base away. The CDR3 spells CASLAGGPVYEQYF. The CDR3 region has the DNA TGTGCCAGCCTTGCCGGCGGACCAGTATACGAGCAGTACTTC. This chain uses TRBV25-1 with TRBJ2-7; D is ambiguous. The CDR3 length is 14 residues. V was pared by 8 bases and J by 4 bases, with 18 bases between. CDR1 is MGHDK, CDR2 SYGVNS, per germline.

This clonotype was counted only a few times. The V gene is TRBV19, the J gene TRBJ2-3; TRBD1 agrees at 9 bases. Germline CDR1 is LNHDA and CDR2 is SQIVND (reference sequence). This CDR3 contains 15 residues. V dropped 8 bases and J dropped 5; count of bases not matched to a gene: 11. The CDR3 nucleotides read TGTGCCAGTGGACAGGGGCAGGGGGTCATAGATACGCAGTATTTT. Residues: CASGQGQGVIDTQYF.

As regards this clonotype: A clone one base away is much larger, so this may be a read error. The chain employs TRBV29-1 and TRBJ1-1, with D tentatively TRBD1 (6 bases). CDR1 is SQVTM and CDR2 is ANQGSEA in the germline V gene. Trimming left V 5 bases short and J 5 bases short, with 12 bases between. The CDR3 has 12 amino acids. This CDR3 is CSVWTEATEAFF. Here the CDR3 DNA reads TGCAGCGTTTGGACAGAGGCGACTGAAGCTTTCTTT.

The chain is built from TRBV28 and TRBJ2-7; D not certain. V was trimmed by 5 bases and J by 0 bases, leaving 17 bases between them. Germline V gives CDR1 MDHEN, CDR2 SYDVKM. The length of the CDR3 is 16 residues. The CDR3 nucleotides read TGTGCCAGCAGTGGTATTATCTATCCGCACTCCTACGAGCAGTACTTC. Encoded protein: CASSGIIYPHSYEQYF.

On this clonotype itself: Just one base apart from a much larger clone, this may be a read error. The chain links TRBV12-3 or TRBV12-4 to TRBJ1-5; unclear D gene. The CDR3 runs to 16 residues. The CDR3 reads CASSFGPHYSKQPQHF. CDR3 DNA sequence: TGTGCCAGCAGTTTTGGTCCGCACTATAGCAAACAGCCCCAGCATTTT.